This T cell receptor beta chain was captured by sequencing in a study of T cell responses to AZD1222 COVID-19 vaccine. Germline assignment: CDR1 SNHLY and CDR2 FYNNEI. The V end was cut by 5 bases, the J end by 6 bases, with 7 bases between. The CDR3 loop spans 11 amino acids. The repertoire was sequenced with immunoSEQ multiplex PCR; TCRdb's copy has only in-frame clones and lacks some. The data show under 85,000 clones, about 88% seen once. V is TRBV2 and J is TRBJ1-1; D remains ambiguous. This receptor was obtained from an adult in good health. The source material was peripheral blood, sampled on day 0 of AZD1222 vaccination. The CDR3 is CASSWWSEAFF. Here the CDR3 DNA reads TGTGCCAGCAGTTGGTGGTCTGAAGCTTTCTTT.